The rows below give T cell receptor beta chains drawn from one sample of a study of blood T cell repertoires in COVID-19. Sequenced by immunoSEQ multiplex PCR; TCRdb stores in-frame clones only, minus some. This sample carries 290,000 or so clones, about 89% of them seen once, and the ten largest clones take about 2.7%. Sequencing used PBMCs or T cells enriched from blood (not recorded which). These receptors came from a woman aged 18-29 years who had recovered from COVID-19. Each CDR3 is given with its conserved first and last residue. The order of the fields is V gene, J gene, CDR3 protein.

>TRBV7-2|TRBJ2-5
CASTLERGREETQYF
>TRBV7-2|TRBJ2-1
CASSLLGGAYNEQFF
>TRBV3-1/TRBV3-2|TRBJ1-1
CASSPPTGTGNTEAFF
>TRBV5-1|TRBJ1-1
CASSWRVMGWNTEAFF
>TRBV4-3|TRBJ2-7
CASSQDLSSGAYEQYF
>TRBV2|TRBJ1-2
CASAVDRSYGYTF
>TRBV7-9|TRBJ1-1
CASSLTGNTEAFF
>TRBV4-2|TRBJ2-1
CASSQGRLAPHSSYNEQFF
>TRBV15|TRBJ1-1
CATSRDREMVEAFF
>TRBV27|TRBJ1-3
CASSLGDSFLGNTIYF
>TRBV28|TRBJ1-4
CASSSGFRLYEKLFF
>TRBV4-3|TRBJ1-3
CASSPGGLGGNTIYF
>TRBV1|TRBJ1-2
CTSSPSARGNYGYTF
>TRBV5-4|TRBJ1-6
CASREGQSSYNSPLHF
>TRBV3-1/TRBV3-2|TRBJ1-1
CASSRAPTGGPEAFF
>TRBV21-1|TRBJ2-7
CASSKENTSGKNEQYF
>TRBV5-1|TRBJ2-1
CASEPGQSHNEQFF
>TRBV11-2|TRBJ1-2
CASSLDRRNYGYTF
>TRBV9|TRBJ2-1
CASSGGAGRGHNEQFF
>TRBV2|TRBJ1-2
CASSRGQGANYGYTF
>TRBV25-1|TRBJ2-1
CASKETGGRNEQFF
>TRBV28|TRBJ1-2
CASKIQGNYGYTF
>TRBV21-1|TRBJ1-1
CASSRQGIWYTEAFF
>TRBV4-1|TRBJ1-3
CASSDDRVRNTIYF
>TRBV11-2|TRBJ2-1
CASRSTSGMAFEQFF
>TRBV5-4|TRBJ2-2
CASSLERREAGELFF